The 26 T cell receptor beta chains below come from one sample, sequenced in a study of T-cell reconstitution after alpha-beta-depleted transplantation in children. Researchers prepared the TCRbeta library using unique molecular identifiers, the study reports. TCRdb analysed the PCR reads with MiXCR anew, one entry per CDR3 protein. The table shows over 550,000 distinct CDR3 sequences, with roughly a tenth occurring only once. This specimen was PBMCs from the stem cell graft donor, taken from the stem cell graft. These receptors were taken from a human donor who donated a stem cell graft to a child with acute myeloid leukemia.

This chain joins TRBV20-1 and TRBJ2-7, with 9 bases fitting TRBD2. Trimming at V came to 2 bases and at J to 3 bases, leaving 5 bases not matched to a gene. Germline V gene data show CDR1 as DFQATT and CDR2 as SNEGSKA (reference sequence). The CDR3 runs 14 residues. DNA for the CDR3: TGCAGTGCTAGAACTGGGACTAGCTACTACGAGCAGTACTTC. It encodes CSARTGTSYYEQYF.

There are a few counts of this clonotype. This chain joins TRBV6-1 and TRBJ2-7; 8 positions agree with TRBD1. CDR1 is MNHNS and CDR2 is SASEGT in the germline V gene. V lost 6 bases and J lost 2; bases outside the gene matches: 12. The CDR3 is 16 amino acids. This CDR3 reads CASSRDRSILAYEQYF. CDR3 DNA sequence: TGTGCCAGCAGCCGGGACAGGTCCATCCTCGCCTACGAGCAGTACTTC.

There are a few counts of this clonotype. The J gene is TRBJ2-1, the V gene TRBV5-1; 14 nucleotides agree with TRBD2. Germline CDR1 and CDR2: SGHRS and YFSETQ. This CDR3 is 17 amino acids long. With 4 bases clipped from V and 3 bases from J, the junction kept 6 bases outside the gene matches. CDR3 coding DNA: TGCGCCAGCAGCACGGGACTAGCGGGAGACATCTACAATGAGCAGTTCTTC. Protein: CASSTGLAGDIYNEQFF. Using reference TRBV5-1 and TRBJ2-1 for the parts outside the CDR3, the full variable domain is KAGVTQTPRYLIKTRGQQVTLSCSPISGHRSVSWYQQTPGQGLQFLFEYFSETQRNKGNFPGRFSGRQFSNSRSEMNVSTLELGDSALYLCASSTGLAGDIYNEQFFGPGTRLTVL.

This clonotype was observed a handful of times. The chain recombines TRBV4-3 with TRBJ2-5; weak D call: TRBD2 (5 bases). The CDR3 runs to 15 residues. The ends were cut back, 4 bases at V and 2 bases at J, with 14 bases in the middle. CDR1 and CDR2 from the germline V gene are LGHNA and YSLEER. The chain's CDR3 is CASSRKIALQETQYF. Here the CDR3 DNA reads TGCGCCAGCAGCCGAAAGATAGCGCTTCAAGAGACCCAGTACTTC.

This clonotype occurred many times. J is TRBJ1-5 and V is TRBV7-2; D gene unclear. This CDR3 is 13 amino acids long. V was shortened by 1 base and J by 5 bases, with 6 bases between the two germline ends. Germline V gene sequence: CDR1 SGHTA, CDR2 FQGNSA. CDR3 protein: CASSLEGDQPQHF. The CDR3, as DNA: TGTGCCAGCAGCTTAGAGGGAGATCAGCCCCAGCATTTT.

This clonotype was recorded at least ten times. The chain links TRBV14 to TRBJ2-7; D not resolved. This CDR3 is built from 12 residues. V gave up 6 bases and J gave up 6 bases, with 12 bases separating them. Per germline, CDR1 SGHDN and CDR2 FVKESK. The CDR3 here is CASSNRLFEQYF. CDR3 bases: TGTGCCAGCAGTAATAGATTGTTCGAGCAGTACTTC.

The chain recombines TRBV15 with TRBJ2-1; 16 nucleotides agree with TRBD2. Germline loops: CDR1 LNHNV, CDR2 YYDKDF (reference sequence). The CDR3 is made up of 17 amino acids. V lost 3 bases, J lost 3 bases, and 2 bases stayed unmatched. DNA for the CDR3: TGTGCCACCAGCAGCGGGACTAGCGGGAGGGTCTACAATGAGCAGTTCTTC. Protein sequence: CATSSGTSGRVYNEQFF.

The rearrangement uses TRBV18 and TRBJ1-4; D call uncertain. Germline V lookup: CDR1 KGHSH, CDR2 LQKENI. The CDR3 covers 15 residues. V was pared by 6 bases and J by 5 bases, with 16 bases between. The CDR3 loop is CASSPTGSINEKLFF. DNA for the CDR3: TGTGCCAGCTCCCCTACCGGGTCCATAAATGAAAAACTGTTTTTT.

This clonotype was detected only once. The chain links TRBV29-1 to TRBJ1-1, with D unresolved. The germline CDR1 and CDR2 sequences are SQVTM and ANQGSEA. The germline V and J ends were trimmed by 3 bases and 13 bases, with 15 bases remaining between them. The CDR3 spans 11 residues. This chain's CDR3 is CSVEGPLGFFF. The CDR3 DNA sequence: TGCAGCGTTGAGGGTCCCCTGGGATTTTTCTTT.

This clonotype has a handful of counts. In DNA, the CDR3 is TGCGCCAGCAGCTCCGGACAGGTCCACTATGGCTACACCTTC. Translating gives CASSSGQVHYGYTF. The chain has TRBV5-1 and TRBJ1-2, with 7 positions matching TRBD1. Germline trimming cut 3 bases from V and 3 bases from J; bases unmatched to any gene: 5. Germline values: CDR1 SGHRS, CDR2 YFSETQ. The CDR3 contains 14 residues.

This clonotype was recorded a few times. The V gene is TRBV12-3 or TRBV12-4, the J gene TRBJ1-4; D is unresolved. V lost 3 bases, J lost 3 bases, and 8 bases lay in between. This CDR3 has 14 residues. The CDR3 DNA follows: TGTGCCAGCAGTTTGGGGAGACCTAATGAAAAACTGTTTTTT. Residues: CASSLGRPNEKLFF.

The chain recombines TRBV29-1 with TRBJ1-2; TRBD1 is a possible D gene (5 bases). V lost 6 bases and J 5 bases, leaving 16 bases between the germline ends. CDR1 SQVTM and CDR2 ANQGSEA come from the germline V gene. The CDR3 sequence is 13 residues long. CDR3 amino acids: CSVGRPGGYGYTF. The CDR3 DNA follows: TGCAGCGTCGGTCGCCCGGGGGGTTATGGCTACACCTTC.

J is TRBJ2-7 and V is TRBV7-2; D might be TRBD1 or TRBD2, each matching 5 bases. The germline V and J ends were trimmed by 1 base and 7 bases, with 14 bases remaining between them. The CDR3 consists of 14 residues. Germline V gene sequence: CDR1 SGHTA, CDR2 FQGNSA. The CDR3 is CASSLDGLGVEQYF. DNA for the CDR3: TGTGCCAGCAGCTTAGACGGGTTGGGGGTGGAGCAGTACTTC.

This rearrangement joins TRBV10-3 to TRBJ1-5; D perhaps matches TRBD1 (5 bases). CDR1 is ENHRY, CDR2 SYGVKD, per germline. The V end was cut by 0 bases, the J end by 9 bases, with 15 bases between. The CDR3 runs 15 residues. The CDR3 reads CAISESRTPDRPQHF. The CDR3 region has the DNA TGTGCCATCAGTGAGTCTAGGACACCAGATCGGCCCCAGCATTTT.

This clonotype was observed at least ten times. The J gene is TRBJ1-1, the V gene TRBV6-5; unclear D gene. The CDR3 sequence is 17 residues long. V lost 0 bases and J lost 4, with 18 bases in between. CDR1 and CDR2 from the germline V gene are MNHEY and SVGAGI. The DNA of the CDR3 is TGTGCCAGCAGTTACTCGTCGACCCAGCGGGTTACCACTGAAGCTTTCTTT. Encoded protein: CASSYSSTQRVTTEAFF.

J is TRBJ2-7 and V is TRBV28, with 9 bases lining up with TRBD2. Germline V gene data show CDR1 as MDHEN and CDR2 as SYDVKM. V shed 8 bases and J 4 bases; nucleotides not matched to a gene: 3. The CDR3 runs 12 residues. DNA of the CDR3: TGTGCCAGCGGACTAGCGCTATACGAGCAGTACTTC. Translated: CASGLALYEQYF.

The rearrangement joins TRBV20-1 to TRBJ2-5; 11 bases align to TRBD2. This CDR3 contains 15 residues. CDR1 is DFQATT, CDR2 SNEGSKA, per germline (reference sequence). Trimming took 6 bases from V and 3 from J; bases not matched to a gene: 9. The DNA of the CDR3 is TGCAGTGCAAGGAAGGGGACTAGCGGAGAAGAGACCCAGTACTTC. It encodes CSARKGTSGEETQYF.

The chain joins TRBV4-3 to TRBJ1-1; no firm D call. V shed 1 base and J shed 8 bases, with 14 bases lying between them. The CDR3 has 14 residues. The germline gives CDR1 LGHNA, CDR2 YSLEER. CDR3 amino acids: CASSQGTAGIEAFF. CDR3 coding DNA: TGCGCCAGCAGCCAAGGGACCGCGGGTATAGAAGCTTTCTTT.

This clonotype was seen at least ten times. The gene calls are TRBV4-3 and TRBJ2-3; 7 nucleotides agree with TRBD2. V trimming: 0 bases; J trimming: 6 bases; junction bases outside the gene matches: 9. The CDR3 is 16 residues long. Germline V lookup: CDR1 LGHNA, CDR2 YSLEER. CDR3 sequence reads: CASSQDGAGASDTQYF. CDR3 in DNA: TGCGCCAGCAGCCAAGATGGGGCGGGAGCATCGGATACGCAGTATTTT.

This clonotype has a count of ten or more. The DNA for the CDR3 is TGTGCCAGCAGCTGGACCGAACCCTACGAGCAGTACTTC. The encoded protein is CASSWTEPYEQYF. The chain uses TRBV12-3 or TRBV12-4 and TRBJ2-7; D gene ambiguous. The CDR3 extends over 13 amino acids. V was shortened by 6 bases and J by 2 bases, with 11 bases between the two germline ends.

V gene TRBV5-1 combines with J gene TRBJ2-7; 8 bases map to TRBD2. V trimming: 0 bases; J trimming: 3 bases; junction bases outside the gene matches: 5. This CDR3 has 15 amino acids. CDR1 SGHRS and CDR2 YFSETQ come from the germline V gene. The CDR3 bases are TGCGCCAGCAGCTTGGCCGGGGCGGGAGGCTACGAGCAGTACTTC. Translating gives CASSLAGAGGYEQYF.

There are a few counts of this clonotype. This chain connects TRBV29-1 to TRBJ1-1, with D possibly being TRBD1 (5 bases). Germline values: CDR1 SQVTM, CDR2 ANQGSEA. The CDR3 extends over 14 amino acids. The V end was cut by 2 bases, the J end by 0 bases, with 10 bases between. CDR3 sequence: CSVEWGRMNTEAFF. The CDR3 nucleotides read TGCAGCGTTGAATGGGGACGAATGAACACTGAAGCTTTCTTT.

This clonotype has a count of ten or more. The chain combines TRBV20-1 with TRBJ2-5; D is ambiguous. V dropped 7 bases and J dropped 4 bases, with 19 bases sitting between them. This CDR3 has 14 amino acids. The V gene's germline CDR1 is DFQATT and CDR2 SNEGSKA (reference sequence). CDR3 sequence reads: CSGADRVLGETQYF. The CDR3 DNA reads TGCAGTGGGGCGGACCGGGTCTTGGGAGAGACCCAGTACTTC.

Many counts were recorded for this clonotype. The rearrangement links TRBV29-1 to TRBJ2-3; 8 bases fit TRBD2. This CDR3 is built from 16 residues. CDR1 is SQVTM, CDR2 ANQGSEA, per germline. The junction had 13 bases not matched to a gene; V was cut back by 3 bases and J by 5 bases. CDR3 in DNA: TGCAGCGTTGAGAGTATGAGCGGGAGTATAAGAGATACGCAGTATTTT. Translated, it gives CSVESMSGSIRDTQYF.

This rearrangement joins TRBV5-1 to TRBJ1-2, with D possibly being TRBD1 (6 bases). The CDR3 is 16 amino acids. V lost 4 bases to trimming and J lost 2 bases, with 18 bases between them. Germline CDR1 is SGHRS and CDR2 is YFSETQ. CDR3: CASSPSTGSPNYGYTF. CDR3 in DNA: TGCGCCAGCAGCCCCTCGACAGGATCCCCGAACTATGGCTACACCTTC.

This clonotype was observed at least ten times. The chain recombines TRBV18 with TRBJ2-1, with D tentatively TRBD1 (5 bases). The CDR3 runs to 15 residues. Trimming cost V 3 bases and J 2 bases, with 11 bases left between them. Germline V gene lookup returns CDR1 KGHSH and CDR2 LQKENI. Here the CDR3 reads CASSPGRATYNEQFF. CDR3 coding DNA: TGTGCCAGCTCACCGGGCAGGGCGACCTACAATGAGCAGTTCTTC.